A single sample is the source of the 3 T cell receptor beta chains below, sequenced in a study of CD8 T cells in Susac syndrome. The authors reverse transcribed roughly 0.5 to 1 ug RNA with random hexamers. TCRdb passed the immunoSEQ multiplex PCR reads through MiXCR, listing each CDR3 protein once. The table shows about 250,000 distinct CDR3 sequences, with roughly 95% occurring only once. Sequenced: CD4+ T cells from PBMCs. Receptors originate from a human donor with multiple sclerosis.

This clonotype appeared a single time. The chain has TRBV9 and TRBJ2-1; perhaps TRBD1 as D (6 bases). Germline V gene sequence: CDR1 SGDLS, CDR2 YYNGEE. The V end was cut by 3 bases, the J end by 4 bases, with 11 bases between. CDR3 size: 14 residues. The CDR3 here is CASSGGGLYNEQFF. The CDR3 DNA follows: TGTGCCAGCAGCGGAGGGGGTCTTTACAATGAGCAGTTCTTC.

As regards this clonotype: Relative to the germline gene, one junction end is altered; a read error may explain this. This chain uses TRBV6-5 with TRBJ2-5; D not certain. Germline values: CDR1 MNHEY, CDR2 SVGAGI. This CDR3 has 19 residues. CDR3: CASRYLLLPSSGYQETQYF. The CDR3 region has the DNA TGTGCCAGCAGATACTTACTCTTACCGTCCTCTGGATACCAAGAGACCCAGTACTTC.

The chain uses TRBV28 and TRBJ2-2; perhaps TRBD2 as D (6 bases). Germline V gene lookup returns CDR1 MDHEN and CDR2 SYDVKM. The CDR3 runs to 15 residues. V lost 10 bases and J 3 bases, leaving 18 bases between the germline ends. The CDR3 loop is CATLFGGSYTGELFF. The DNA of the CDR3 is TGTGCCACCCTTTTTGGGGGGTCTTACACCGGGGAGCTGTTTTTT.